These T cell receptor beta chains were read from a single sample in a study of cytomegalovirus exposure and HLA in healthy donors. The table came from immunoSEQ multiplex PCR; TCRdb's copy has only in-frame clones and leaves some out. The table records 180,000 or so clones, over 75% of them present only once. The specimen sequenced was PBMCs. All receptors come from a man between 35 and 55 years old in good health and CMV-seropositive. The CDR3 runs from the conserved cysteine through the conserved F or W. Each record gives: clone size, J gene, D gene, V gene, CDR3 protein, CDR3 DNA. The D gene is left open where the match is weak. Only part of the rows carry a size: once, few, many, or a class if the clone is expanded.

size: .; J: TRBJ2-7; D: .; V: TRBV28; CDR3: CASRGTPSYEQYF; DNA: TGTGCCAGCAGAGGGACACCCTCCTACGAGCAGTACTTC
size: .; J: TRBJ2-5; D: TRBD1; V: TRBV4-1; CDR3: CASSQDGGGGQGANQETQYF; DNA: TGCGCCAGCAGCCAAGATGGAGGGGGAGGACAGGGGGCCAACCAAGAGACCCAGTACTTC
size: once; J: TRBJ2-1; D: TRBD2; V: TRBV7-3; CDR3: CASSPTSGLRHEQFF; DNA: TGTGCCAGCAGCCCCACTAGCGGTCTCCGACATGAGCAGTTCTTC
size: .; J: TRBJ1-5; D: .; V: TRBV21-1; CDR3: CASSKGGGGGRPYSNQPQHF; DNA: TGTGCCAGCAGCAAAGGGGGAGGGGGAGGGAGGCCTTATAGCAATCAGCCCCAGCATTTT
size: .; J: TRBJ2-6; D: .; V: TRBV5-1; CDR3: CASSRQGSVGANGLTF; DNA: TGCGCCAGCAGCCGGCAGGGGTCGGTCGGGGCCAACGGCCTGACTTTC
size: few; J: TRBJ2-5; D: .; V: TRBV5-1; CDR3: CASSLAASQETQYF; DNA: TGCGCCAGCAGCTTGGCCGCGTCCCAAGAGACCCAGTACTTC
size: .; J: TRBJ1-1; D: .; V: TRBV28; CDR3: CASSSMTGENTEAFF; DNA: TGTGCCAGCAGTTCAATGACAGGAGAGAACACTGAAGCTTTCTTT
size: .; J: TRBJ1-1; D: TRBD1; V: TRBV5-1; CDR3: CASRDDRGGLENTEAFF; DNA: TGCGCCAGCAGAGACGACAGGGGAGGATTGGAAAACACTGAAGCTTTCTTT
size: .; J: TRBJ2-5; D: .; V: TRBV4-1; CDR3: CASSPREFFRETQYF; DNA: TGCGCCAGCAGCCCTCGTGAGTTTTTTCGAGAGACCCAGTACTTC
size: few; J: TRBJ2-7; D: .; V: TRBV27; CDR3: CATNRDSNSYEQYF; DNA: TGTGCCACCAACCGGGACTCCAACTCCTACGAGCAGTACTTC
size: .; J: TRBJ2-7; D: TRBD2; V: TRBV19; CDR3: CASEVTSGSNEQYF; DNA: TGTGCCAGCGAAGTGACTAGCGGGAGTAACGAGCAGTACTTC
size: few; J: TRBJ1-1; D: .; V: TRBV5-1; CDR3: CASSADSVNTEAFF; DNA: TGCGCCAGCAGCGCGGACAGCGTGAACACTGAAGCTTTCTTT
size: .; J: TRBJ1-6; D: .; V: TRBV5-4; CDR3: CASTQREDGNSPLHF; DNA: TGTGCCAGTACCCAGAGGGAGGATGGGAATTCACCCCTCCACTTT
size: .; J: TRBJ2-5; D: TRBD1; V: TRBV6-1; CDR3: CASSVRQGALETQYF; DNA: TGTGCCAGCAGTGTAAGGCAGGGGGCTTTGGAGACCCAGTACTTC
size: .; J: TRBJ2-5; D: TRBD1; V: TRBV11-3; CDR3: CASSLGQAGETQYF; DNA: TGTGCCAGCAGCTTGGGACAGGCCGGCGAGACCCAGTACTTC
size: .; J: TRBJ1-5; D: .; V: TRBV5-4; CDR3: CASSLSHRDCQPQHF; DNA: TGTGCCAGCAGCTTGAGTCACAGGGATTGTCAGCCCCAGCATTTT